This record concerns one T cell receptor (beta chain) sequence. Seattle's cohort entered during active infection and was followed longitudinally. The method was immunoSEQ multiplex PCR; TCRdb's version includes in-frame clones alone and lacks a portion of them. The data hold about 280,000 clones, with roughly 90% observed a single time. This sample was included in a study of blood T cell repertoires in COVID-19. Across the study: Samples taken during acute and convalescent COVID-19 were collected in the United States, Italy and Spain.

This TCR was sampled from a young woman with COVID-19, enrolled during active disease. What was sequenced was peripheral blood.

The CDR3 DNA reads TGTGCCAGCTCAGGAGGACTAGCTGACAGCTCCTACGAGCAGTACTTC. As protein: CASSGGLADSSYEQYF. The V and J genes are TRBV18 and TRBJ2-7; TRBD2 aligns across 8 bases. This CDR3 is built from 16 residues. Trimming removed 5 bases from V and 0 bases from J; junction bases left unmatched: 9. Germline V lookup: CDR1 KGHSH, CDR2 LQKENI. Using reference TRBV18 and TRBJ2-7 for the parts outside the CDR3, the full variable domain is NAGVMQNPRHLVRRRGQEARLRCSPMKGHSHVYWYRQLPEEGLKFMVYLQKENIIDESGMPKERFSAEFPKEGPSILRIQQVVRGDSAAYFCASSGGLADSSYEQYFGPGTRLTVT.